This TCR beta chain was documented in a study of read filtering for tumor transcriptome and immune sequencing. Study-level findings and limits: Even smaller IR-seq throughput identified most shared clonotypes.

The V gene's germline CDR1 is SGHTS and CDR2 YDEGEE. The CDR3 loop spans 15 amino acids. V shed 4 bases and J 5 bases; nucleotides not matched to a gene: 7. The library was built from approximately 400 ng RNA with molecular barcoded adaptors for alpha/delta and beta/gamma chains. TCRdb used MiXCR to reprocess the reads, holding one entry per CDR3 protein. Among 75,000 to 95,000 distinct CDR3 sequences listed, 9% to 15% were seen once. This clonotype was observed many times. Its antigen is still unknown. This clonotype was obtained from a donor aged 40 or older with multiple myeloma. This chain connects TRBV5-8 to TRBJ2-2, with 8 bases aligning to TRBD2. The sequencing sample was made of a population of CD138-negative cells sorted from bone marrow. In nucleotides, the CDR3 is TGTGCCAGCAGCCCCGGGACTAGTAATACCGGGGAGCTGTTTTTT. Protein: CASSPGTSNTGELFF.